The 30 T cell receptor beta chains below all came from one sample that was sequenced in a study of blood T cell repertoires in COVID-19. Data came from immunoSEQ multiplex PCR; TCRdb stores just in-frame clones and leaves some out. The sample comprises around 60,000 clones, nearly 90% of which are singletons, and about an eighth rests with the top ten. Material for sequencing was peripheral blood. The source is a man in his 60s with active COVID-19.

The rearrangement joins TRBV9 to TRBJ2-7, with 9 bases lining up with TRBD1. The germline V gene has CDR1 SGDLS and CDR2 YYNGEE. J was trimmed by 5 bases and V by 3 bases; bases with no gene match: 9. The CDR3 runs 15 residues. The CDR3 DNA is TGTGCCAGCAGCGGATCCGGGACAGGGTACGACGAGCAGTACTTC. Translated, it gives CASSGSGTGYDEQYF.

The rearrangement links TRBV12-3 or TRBV12-4 to TRBJ2-2; no definite D call. V was cut by 4 bases and J by 6 bases, with 9 bases left in between. This CDR3 spans 13 amino acids. The CDR3 DNA reads TGTGCCAGCAGTTCCAACGGTCCCGGGGAGCTGTTTTTT. Its protein is CASSSNGPGELFF.

The genes are TRBV29-1 and TRBJ1-2; D gene uncertain. Germline V CDR1 and CDR2: SQVTM, ANQGSEA. CDR3 length: 11 residues. Trimming stripped 6 bases from V and 8 bases from J, with 13 bases between. Here the CDR3 DNA reads TGCAGCGTCAATCCTTCGGGGGGCTACACCTTC. Protein product: CSVNPSGGYTF.

This sequence joins TRBV5-4 and TRBJ2-2; TRBD1 matches 7 bases. The V gene end was trimmed by 4 bases and the J gene end by 8 bases; junction bases not matched to a gene: 8. Germline V gene data show CDR1 as SGHNT and CDR2 as YYREEE (reference sequence). The CDR3 has 14 amino acids. CDR3 residues: CASSPGQIRGELFF. CDR3 DNA: TGTGCCAGCAGCCCGGGACAGATCCGAGGGGAGCTGTTTTTT.

This sequence joins TRBV19 and TRBJ2-7; 12 nucleotides align to TRBD1. The germline CDR1 and CDR2 sequences are LNHDA and SQIVND (reference sequence). The trim removed 8 bases at V and 7 bases at J, leaving 9 bases unmatched. The CDR3 is 14 residues long. CDR3 DNA: TGTGCCAGTCGTAGGGGACAGGGGGCTCGAGAGCAGTACTTC. Amino acids: CASRRGQGAREQYF.

This chain joins TRBV19 and TRBJ2-1; D might be TRBD1 (5 bases). V lost 3 bases, J lost 2 bases, and 11 bases lay in between. CDR3 length: 15 amino acids. CDR1 LNHDA and CDR2 SQIVND come from the germline V gene (reference sequence). CDR3 bases: TGTGCCAGTAGTATCTCAGGGTTTCCCTACAATGAGCAGTTCTTC. Its protein is CASSISGFPYNEQFF.

The CDR3 protein is CASSRGTGRLRIQYF. CDR3 in DNA: TGTGCCAGTAGTCGAGGGACAGGCCGCCTTCGAATTCAGTACTTC. The chain has TRBV19 and TRBJ2-4; 8 bases line up with TRBD1. V lost 5 bases to trimming and J lost 10 bases; unmatched junction nucleotides: 13. CDR3 length equals 15 residues. Germline CDR1 is LNHDA and CDR2 is SQIVND (reference sequence).

This chain connects TRBV7-9 to TRBJ1-1; D might be TRBD1 (6 bases). CDR3 length equals 13 residues. Per the germline V gene, CDR1 is SEHNR and CDR2 is FQNEAQ (reference sequence). Trimming removed 3 bases at V and 7 bases at J, with 12 bases between. CDR3 DNA: TGTGCCAGCAGCTTGACAGGAGAAATTGAAGCTTTCTTT. Protein product: CASSLTGEIEAFF.

This rearrangement joins TRBV5-1 to TRBJ2-3, with 12 bases that match TRBD2. From germline, CDR1 is SGHRS and CDR2 YFSETQ. The CDR3 is made up of 16 amino acids. V lost 4 bases to trimming and J lost 3 bases; unmatched junction nucleotides: 6. The CDR3 DNA is TGCGCCAGCAGCCCCCTAGCGGGAGGGCCGACAGATACGCAGTATTTT. Encoded protein: CASSPLAGGPTDTQYF.

Notes on this clone: A read error may be the cause here, since a much bigger clone is one base away. Other DNA sequences within the sample encode an identical CDR3. The rearrangement uses TRBV28 and TRBJ1-6, with no clear D. This CDR3 has 14 amino acids. Germline V gives CDR1 MDHEN, CDR2 SYDVKM. The DNA for the CDR3 is TGTGCTAGCAGTTCGCGACATGGTAATTCACCCCTCCACTTT. This translates into CASSSRHGNSPLHF.

The chain is built from TRBV6-1 and TRBJ1-1, with D unclear. The CDR3 is 13 residues long. Between the trimmed V and J ends, which lost 3 bases and 5 bases, there was a span of 10 bases. Germline V gene sequence: CDR1 MNHNS, CDR2 SASEGT. The chain's CDR3 is CASSEVPGTEAFF. The DNA of the CDR3 is TGTGCCAGCAGTGAGGTCCCGGGAACTGAAGCTTTCTTT.

This clone came up once. The chain couples TRBV2 to TRBJ2-1, with 12 bases lining up with TRBD2. V trimming: 5 bases; J trimming: 6 bases; junction bases outside the gene matches: 5. Germline-derived CDR1 and CDR2 are SNHLY and FYNNEI. The CDR3 loop spans 15 amino acids. CDR3 loop: CASSTGLAGTNEQFF. The CDR3 region has the DNA TGTGCCAGCAGTACCGGACTAGCGGGGACCAATGAGCAGTTCTTC. The entire variable domain, with the rest obtained from reference TRBV2 and TRBJ2-1, is as follows: EPEVTQTPSHQVTQMGQEVILRCVPISNHLYFYWYRQILGQKVEFLVSFYNNEISEKSEIFDDQFSVERPDGSNFTLKIRSTKLEDSAMYFCASSTGLAGTNEQFFGPGTRLTVL.

The chain has TRBV6-5 and TRBJ2-2, with TRBD1 as a possible D gene (6 bases). Looked up from germline, CDR1 is MNHEY and CDR2 is SVGAGI. Trimming took off 7 bases at V and 6 bases at J, with 15 bases between the two ends. The length of the CDR3 is 14 residues. The DNA of the CDR3 is TGTGCCAGCAAAATTAGGGGGATCGCCGGGGAGCTGTTTTTT. Translated, it gives CASKIRGIAGELFF.

The chain combines TRBV5-1 with TRBJ2-2; D remains unclear. Germline V gene lookup returns CDR1 SGHRS and CDR2 YFSETQ. Trimming took 4 bases from V and 4 from J, leaving 11 bases between them. CDR3 length equals 14 residues. The CDR3 reads CASSLTVSTGELFF. The CDR3 nucleotides are TGCGCCAGCAGCCTAACAGTTTCCACCGGGGAGCTGTTTTTT.

The chain recombines TRBV7-3 with TRBJ2-5; possibly TRBD2 for D (7 bases). The ends were cut back, 5 bases at V and 4 bases at J, with 11 bases in the middle. Germline V gene sequence: CDR1 SGHTA, CDR2 FQGTGA. The CDR3 has 13 residues. The CDR3 spells CASSMGGRETQYF. Here the CDR3 DNA reads TGTGCCAGCAGCATGGGGGGGCGAGAGACCCAGTACTTC.

The V and J genes are TRBV5-8 and TRBJ2-3, with a possible D match to TRBD1 (5 bases). V gave up 2 bases and J gave up 0 bases, with 10 bases separating them. The CDR3 is 15 amino acids. CDR1 and CDR2 (germline): SGHTS, YDEGEE. The DNA for the CDR3 is TGTGCCAGCAGCTTTAGGGGAATCAGCACAGATACGCAGTATTTT. Its protein is CASSFRGISTDTQYF.

This chain uses TRBV10-3 with TRBJ1-1; TRBD1 matches 8 bases. The CDR3 runs 14 residues. Trimming cost V 6 bases and J 4 bases; bases outside gene matches: 7. Germline V CDR1 and CDR2: ENHRY, SYGVKD. This CDR3 reads CAIRQGARFTEAFF. The DNA for the CDR3 is TGTGCCATCAGGCAGGGGGCTCGGTTCACTGAAGCTTTCTTT.

The V call is TRBV5-1, the J call TRBJ2-5; D is undetermined. The V and J ends lost 3 bases and 0 bases respectively, with 3 bases between them. This CDR3 has 12 amino acids. Germline V CDR1 and CDR2: SGHRS, YFSETQ. CDR3 bases: TGCGCCAGCAGCTACAACCAAGAGACCCAGTACTTC. It translates to CASSYNQETQYF.

The J gene is TRBJ2-3, the V gene TRBV28; 9 bases match TRBD2. In germline, CDR1 is MDHEN, CDR2 SYDVKM. V gave up 8 bases and J gave up 5 bases; unmatched junction bases: 11. The CDR3 is 15 amino acids. The CDR3 is CASSPRGGAVDTQYF. The CDR3, as DNA: TGTGCCAGCTCTCCCCGCGGGGGGGCCGTAGATACGCAGTATTTT.

This clone showed up just once. This chain connects TRBV5-5 to TRBJ2-1; 7 positions agree with TRBD1. The CDR3 extends over 14 amino acids. V trimming: 3 bases; J trimming: 7 bases; junction bases outside the gene matches: 7. CDR1 is SGHKS and CDR2 is YYEKEE in the germline V gene (reference sequence). The CDR3: CASSYDRVRNEQFF. The CDR3 nucleotides are TGTGCCAGCAGCTACGACAGGGTTAGAAATGAGCAGTTCTTC.

The chain carries TRBV23-1 and TRBJ2-2, with D possibly TRBD2 on 6 matching bases. TRBV23-1 has ORF status, its function being uncertain. The CDR3 is made up of 15 amino acids. V lost 6 bases and J lost 6, with 17 bases in between. The CDR3 sequence is CASSPGLLMPGELFF. As DNA, the CDR3 is TGCGCCAGCAGCCCCGGACTACTGATGCCCGGGGAGCTGTTTTTT.

This sequence joins TRBV4-2 and TRBJ2-4, with 9 bases identical to TRBD2. The CDR3 loop spans 17 amino acids. Germline trimming cut 4 bases from V and 3 bases from J; bases unmatched to any gene: 10. The germline V gene has CDR1 LGHNA and CDR2 YNFKEQ. The CDR3 DNA sequence: TGTGCCAGCAGCCCCCTGGGAGCGGGAGGCGGCAAAAACATTCAGTACTTC. As protein: CASSPLGAGGGKNIQYF.

This chain joins TRBV24-1 and TRBJ2-2, with 10 bases identical to TRBD1. The germline gives CDR1 KGHDR, CDR2 SFDVKD. The V gene end was trimmed by 2 bases and the J gene end by 4 bases; junction bases not matched to a gene: 3. The CDR3 runs to 16 residues. CDR3 sequence reads: CATSDSGQGVTGELFF. DNA of the CDR3: TGTGCCACCAGTGATTCTGGACAGGGGGTCACCGGGGAGCTGTTTTTT.

J is TRBJ1-1 and V is TRBV29-1; the D is unclear. Trimming removed 3 bases from V and 6 bases from J, with 17 bases in between. Germline CDR1 reads SQVTM; CDR2 reads ANQGSEA. The CDR3 consists of 14 residues. CDR3 residues: CSVDRLQAGAEAFF. In DNA form, the CDR3 reads TGCAGCGTTGATCGGTTGCAGGCCGGCGCTGAAGCTTTCTTT.

The genes are TRBV2 and TRBJ2-2, with 8 bases identical to TRBD2. J lost 3 bases, V lost 5 bases, and 8 bases had no gene match. CDR3 length equals 16 residues. CDR1 is SNHLY and CDR2 is FYNNEI in the germline V gene. CDR3 region: CASSKAASGHTGELFF. In nucleotides, the CDR3 is TGTGCCAGCAGTAAGGCGGCTAGCGGGCACACCGGGGAGCTGTTTTTT.

The chain employs TRBV28 and TRBJ2-7, with D perhaps matching TRBD1 (6 bases). The CDR3 is 12 amino acids. Germline V gene data show CDR1 as MDHEN and CDR2 as SYDVKM. V was clipped by 6 bases and J by 3 bases, with 9 bases between them. The CDR3 loop reads CASSWGHYEQYF. DNA for the CDR3: TGTGCCAGCAGCTGGGGACACTACGAGCAGTACTTC. Full variable domain (outside the CDR3, taken from reference TRBV28 and TRBJ2-7): DVKVTQSSRYLVKRTGEKVFLECVQDMDHENMFWYRQDPGLGLRLIYFSYDVKMKEKGDIPEGYSVSREKKERFSLILESASTNQTSMYLCASSWGHYEQYFGPGTRLTVT.

This chain links TRBV10-1 with TRBJ1-1; unclear D gene. Trimming removed 4 bases at V and 2 bases at J, with 8 bases between. Per germline, CDR1 WNHNN and CDR2 SYGVQD (reference sequence). CDR3 length: 13 amino acids. The CDR3 nucleotides are TGCGCCAGCAGTGTCCAGCGTAACACTGAAGCTTTCTTT. It encodes CASSVQRNTEAFF.

V and J are TRBV2 and TRBJ2-5, with 7 bases aligning to TRBD1. V lost 5 bases and J lost 1; bases outside the gene matches: 4. The CDR3 runs to 14 residues. Germline CDR1 reads SNHLY; CDR2 reads FYNNEI. CDR3 sequence reads: CASSWGQIQETQYF. The CDR3 nucleotides read TGTGCCAGCAGTTGGGGACAGATCCAAGAGACCCAGTACTTC.

This chain links TRBV5-8 with TRBJ1-2, with TRBD1 matching over 7 bases. The germline V gene has CDR1 SGHTS and CDR2 YDEGEE. The CDR3 length is 14 residues. The ends lost 4 bases at V and 7 bases at J; junction bases unmatched: 10. The CDR3: CASSNIDREGGYTF. For the CDR3, the DNA is TGTGCCAGCAGCAATATCGACAGGGAAGGTGGCTACACCTTC. The full variable domain, in which reference TRBV5-8 and TRBJ1-2 provide the parts outside the CDR3, is EAGVTQSPTHLIKTRGQQATLRCSPISGHTSVYWYQQALGLGLQFLLWYDEGEERNRGNFPPRFSGRQFPNYSSELNVNALELEDSALYLCASSNIDREGGYTFGSGTRLTVV.

This clone was seen a handful of times. The J gene is TRBJ1-2, the V gene TRBV6-5, with 7 bases matching TRBD1. The CDR3 sequence is 15 residues long. Germline V lookup: CDR1 MNHEY, CDR2 SVGAGI. The V and J ends lost 10 bases and 0 bases, in that order; junction bases with no gene match: 11. The CDR3 sequence is CATQGQWIANYGYTF. CDR3 DNA: TGTGCCACCCAGGGACAGTGGATAGCTAACTATGGCTACACCTTC.